One T cell receptor (beta chain) is described in this entry. This receptor's antigen is unknown. Base qualities are missing; no much larger clone stands one base away. The sample holds other DNA sequences that translate to the same CDR3. This entry is derived from a study of blood T cell repertoires in COVID-19 (dated by TCRdb to the early 2020s). Broadly, across the study: Collaborator samples came from the United States, Italy and Spain and covered acute and convalescent phases of COVID-19. Where available, HLA class I and class II types were obtained from metadata supplied by the sample provider rather than from assay-based typing. The prospective study material was composed of cDNA or gDNA derived from T cells, B-cell-depleted T cells, or PBMCs. Samples came from the ongoing ImmuneRACE study (first 160 participants) plus 1,254 subjects from 6 global collaborators. The dataset comprised deeply sampled blood TCRbeta repertoires from subjects exposed to, actively infected with, or recovered from COVID-19. Sample metadata almost always included a de-identified subject ID, COVID-19 status, age in years and sex. The repertoires were made available in a free public database intended to serve as a resource for research on the immune response to SARS-CoV-2. Points the paper makes about the study in general: The amount of clinical and demographic metadata varied by source and participant and was provided uncurated.

Enrolling through a virtual design, the prospective study's participants ranged in age from roughly 18 to 100 years and lived across roughly 24 United States geographic areas. In the prospective study, participants were assigned to cohorts based on the clinical history participants reported in a screening survey and a study questionnaire. ImmuneRACE Cohort 3 recovered participants were defined by two consecutive negative NP/OP PCR tests, healthcare professional clearance, or symptom resolution. In the prospective study, whole blood, serum and a nasopharyngeal or oropharyngeal swab were collected from each participant by mobile phlebotomists. Participants in the prospective study had the option to provide additional blood draws and questionnaires over a roughly two-month period. Blood samples from the prospective study were shipped frozen or at room temperature prior to DNA extraction. The CDR3 spans 13 residues, from the cysteine through the phenylalanine. Solely the CDR3 DNA is kept, with 39 bases framed from the first base. The CDR1 and CDR2 encoded by the germline V gene are SQVTM and ANQGSEA. At the junction V is shortened by 1 base and J by 0 bases, with 6 bases in between.

TCRbeta CDR3 regions were amplified from genomic DNA by means of the immunoSEQ Assay, a bias-controlled multiplex PCR. The authors processed their data as follows. Nucleated cell counts per sample were estimated from amplification of reference gene primers within the assay. To quantify the absolute abundance of each unique TCRbeta CDR3 rearrangement, sequence reads were collapsed and filtered. For each sample, productive Simpson clonality was calculated as the square root of Simpson's diversity index over productive rearrangements. Here the immuneACCESS table is served through TCRdb, limited to in-frame sequences with V and J called. Missing clones are a known gap in these copies; in checked studies unresolved V genes cover under half, and the rest lacks a known reason. V and J calls and clone size follow that table, whereas D and trimming were derived from the DNA. The sample table holds approximately 280,000 clones, of which roughly 86% were seen once. The ten top clones hold 1.5% to 2% of the sample.

The sequence came from a woman aged 55-70 years who had recovered from COVID-19. The rearrangement joined TRBV29-1 to TRBJ1-1, with the D gene not clear enough to name. Source material: PBMCs or T cells enriched from blood (not recorded which). The DNA sequence reads TGCAGCGTTGAAGGCCAGATGAACACTGAAGCTTTCTTT. Translated, it reads CSVEGQMNTEAFF.